Below, 13 T cell receptor beta chains from the same sample are listed, as sequenced in a study of T-cell memory formation after mild COVID-19. Using its own MiXCR run on the 5' RACE reads, TCRdb lists one record per CDR3 protein. Of roughly 450,000 distinct CDR3 sequences listed, about 20% are singletons. Sequenced input: PBMCs or a T cell subset sorted from them (not recorded which). These TCRs come from an adult woman who had mild COVID-19 (a few samples of this study predate the infection). Cell type and time point are not known.

This clonotype was observed a few times. This rearrangement joins TRBV4-3 to TRBJ2-7; 12 nucleotides align to TRBD1. The CDR3 length is 14 residues. The junction had 3 bases not matched to a gene; V was cut back by 4 bases and J by 5 bases. Germline-derived CDR1 and CDR2 are LGHNA and YSLEER. CDR3 nucleotides: TGCGCCAGCAGCCTTGGGACAGGGGGCGACGAGCAGTACTTC. Translating gives CASSLGTGGDEQYF.

This clonotype has at least ten counts. This chain uses TRBV11-3 with TRBJ2-1; 13 bases agree with TRBD2. Germline V lookup: CDR1 SGHNT, CDR2 YENEEA. J lost 3 bases, V lost 5 bases, and 7 bases had no gene match. This CDR3 contains 17 residues. CDR3 protein: CASSLGLAGVDYNEQFF. The CDR3 nucleotides read TGTGCCAGCAGCCTCGGACTAGCGGGAGTGGACTACAATGAGCAGTTCTTC.

Only a few counts were recorded for this clonotype. The chain couples TRBV9 to TRBJ2-5; the match to TRBD2 covers 14 bases. The CDR3 spans 16 residues. V lost 3 bases to trimming and J lost 4 bases; unmatched junction nucleotides: 5. Per germline, CDR1 SGDLS and CDR2 YYNGEE. CDR3 region: CASSGGLAGVGETQYF. The CDR3 DNA is TGTGCCAGCAGCGGGGGACTAGCGGGAGTAGGAGAGACCCAGTACTTC.

This clonotype turned up a few times. This chain joins TRBV5-4 and TRBJ2-7; D tentatively fits TRBD1 or TRBD2 (5 bases each). Germline V gene data show CDR1 as SGHNT and CDR2 as YYREEE (reference sequence). V lost 3 bases to trimming and J lost 5 bases, with 21 bases between them. The CDR3 has 16 amino acids. CDR3 nucleotides: TGTGCCAGCAGCTCCGAAAGTTCCCCGTTGGGGGACGAGCAGTACTTC. Translation: CASSSESSPLGDEQYF.

V and J are TRBV9 and TRBJ2-7; 9 bases line up with TRBD2. Unmatched junction bases numbered 10, after V lost 0 bases and J lost 6 bases. This CDR3 comprises 16 residues. Germline CDR1 is SGDLS and CDR2 is YYNGEE. The CDR3 bases are TGTGCCAGCAGCGTAGTGTATAGGCGGGGGGGCGCCGAGCAGTACTTC. Its translation is CASSVVYRRGGAEQYF.

The V and J genes are TRBV5-1 and TRBJ2-3, with a possible D match to TRBD2 (6 bases). Germline CDR1 reads SGHRS; CDR2 reads YFSETQ. This CDR3 has 16 residues. Trimming shortened V by 2 bases and J by 4 bases, and 17 bases separated the two germline ends. CDR3 sequence (DNA): TGCGCCAGCAGCTTCCAGACGGGACTTGAATCAGATACGCAGTATTTT. This sequence encodes CASSFQTGLESDTQYF.

J is TRBJ2-7 and V is TRBV6-6; 9 bases agree with TRBD1. V was clipped by 6 bases and J by 3 bases; unmatched bases: 6. CDR1 is MNHNY and CDR2 is SVGAGI in the germline V gene (reference sequence). CDR3 length: 14 residues. CDR3 DNA sequence: TGTGCCAGCAGCCCACAGGGGGCTGTCTACGAGCAGTACTTC. The encoded protein is CASSPQGAVYEQYF.

CDR3 DNA sequence: TGTGCCAGCAGAAGATTAGCGGAGCCCTCCTACGAGCAGTACTTC. Its protein product is CASRRLAEPSYEQYF. The chain combines TRBV6-6 with TRBJ2-7; possible D gene TRBD2, 6 bases. V lost 6 bases to trimming and J lost 0 bases, with 15 bases between them. The CDR3 has 15 residues. Germline assignment: CDR1 MNHNY and CDR2 SVGAGI (reference sequence).

The J gene is TRBJ2-5, the V gene TRBV7-9; possible D gene TRBD2, 6 bases. V lost 2 bases to trimming and J lost 5 bases, with 21 bases between them. The CDR3 runs 17 residues. The germline CDR1 and CDR2 sequences are SEHNR and FQNEAQ (reference sequence). The CDR3 loop reads CASSLSWEGSGRETQYF. CDR3 sequence (DNA): TGTGCCAGCAGCTTATCCTGGGAAGGTAGCGGTAGGGAGACCCAGTACTTC.

This clonotype was seen a few times. The CDR3 DNA reads TGTGCCAGCAGCTTAGCGGTCGCCTCCTACAATGAGCAGTTCTTC. It is translated as CASSLAVASYNEQFF. J is TRBJ2-1 and V is TRBV7-8; D gene uncertain. Trimming removed 0 bases at V and 0 bases at J, with 6 bases between. The CDR3 runs to 15 residues. CDR1 is SGHVS, CDR2 FQNEAQ, per germline.

This clonotype occurred many times. This chain uses TRBV3-1 with TRBJ2-2, with D unresolved. The germline V and J ends were trimmed by 4 bases and 3 bases, with 3 bases remaining between them. The CDR3 loop spans 12 amino acids. Germline CDR1 reads LGHDT; CDR2 reads YNNKEL (reference sequence). DNA of the CDR3: TGTGCCAGCAGCCCCTACACCGGGGAGCTGTTTTTT. Its protein product is CASSPYTGELFF.

This clonotype was observed at least ten times. The chain is built from TRBV4-1 and TRBJ2-1; D perhaps matches TRBD2 (5 bases). V gave up 3 bases and J gave up 0 bases, with 15 bases separating them. This CDR3 is 17 amino acids long. CDR1 is MGHRA, CDR2 YSYEKL, per germline. The CDR3 spells CASSHSQVEDSYNEQFF. CDR3 nucleotide sequence: TGCGCCAGCAGCCATTCCCAGGTGGAGGACTCCTACAATGAGCAGTTCTTC.

V usage is TRBV10-3 and J usage is TRBJ1-1, with 12 bases aligning to TRBD1. CDR3 length: 16 amino acids. The germline V gene has CDR1 ENHRY and CDR2 SYGVKD. The trim removed 6 bases at V and 1 base at J, leaving 6 bases unmatched. The CDR3 DNA reads TGTGCCATCAGGGGGGGACAGGGGGCGCGGAACACTGAAGCTTTCTTT. Translated: CAIRGGQGARNTEAFF.